This T cell receptor (beta chain) is drawn from a study of T cell repertoires in cytomegalovirus infection (dated by TCRdb to the late 2010s). A note on the overall study: Recently identified HLA-C-restricted CMV epitopes, whose presentation resists viral immunomodulation, were targeted by peptide stimulations together with well-studied HLA-B-restricted epitopes. Because public TCR beta signatures pointed to carriage of CMV infection together with the matching HLA type, the HLA type of each donor mattered for the analysis.

According to the study, the label for this sample's treatment or condition signals: in vitro stimulation with specific CMV peptide epitopes to enrich CMV-specific T cells. What the research found in general, with its limitations: The ex vivo response was dominated by HLA-C-restricted CMV-specific TCR beta clonotypes, which also provided the single most frequent clonotype in two of eight donors. Cumulative frequency of public TCR beta family members discriminated carriers of CMV infection plus the relevant HLA type in this cohort and an independent approximately 360-donor cohort.

This clonotype showed up just a few times. The antigen it binds to is not known. No much larger clonotype is one base removed from it; base qualities were not supplied. Germline trimming: 4 bases from V, 3 bases from J; junction bases outside gene matches: 4. The CDR3 runs 14 amino acids, cysteine and phenylalanine included. Only the CDR3 portion is preserved as DNA: 42 bases, with reading frame beginning at the first base. The germline V gene sets CDR1 to SGHVS and CDR2 to FNYEAQ. Reads for this sample came from an Illumina HiSeq 1500. TCRdb reran the public reads through fastp at Q25 and MiXCR, keeping productive beta chains. One record per CDR3 amino acid sequence lists the most common genes and DNA. This sample comprises approximately 1,000,000 distinct CDR3 sequences, around a third of them detected only once. The top ten constitute more than 13% of the sample.

The specimen was cultured CD8+ T cells from PBMCs, collected from culture after CMV antigen stimulation. The V and J genes are TRBV7-6 and TRBJ2-3, with 7 junctional bases fitting TRBD1. This clonotype was obtained from a human donor in good health (CMV status not recorded). Some clones in this sample may be carry-over from other donors' samples. The CDR3 amino acid sequence is: CASSYQGVTDTQYF. The DNA is TGTGCCAGCAGCTATCAGGGGGTAACAGATACGCAGTATTTT. With the portions outside the CDR3 filled from the reference TRBV7-6 and TRBJ2-3 genes, the complete variable region becomes GAGVSQSPRYKVTKRGQDVALRCDPISGHVSLYWYRQALGQGPEFLTYFNYEAQQDKSGLPNDRFSAERPEGSISTLTIQRTEQRDSAMYRCASSYQGVTDTQYFGPGTRLTVL.